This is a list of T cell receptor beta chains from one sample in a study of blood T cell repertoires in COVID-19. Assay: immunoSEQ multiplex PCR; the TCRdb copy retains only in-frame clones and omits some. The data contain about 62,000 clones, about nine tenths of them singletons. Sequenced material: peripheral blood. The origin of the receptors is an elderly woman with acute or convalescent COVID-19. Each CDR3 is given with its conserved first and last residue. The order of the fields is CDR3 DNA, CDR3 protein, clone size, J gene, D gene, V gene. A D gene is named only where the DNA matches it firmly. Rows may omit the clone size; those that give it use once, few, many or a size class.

TGTGCCATCAGTGCGGCAGGGGGGTATACTGAAGCTTTCTTT CAISAAGGYTEAFF - TRBJ1-1 TRBD1 TRBV10-3
TGTGCCAGTAGTATATATAGCAGACCTAATGAAAAACTGTTTTTT CASSIYSRPNEKLFF few TRBJ1-4 - TRBV19
TGTGCCAGCAGCCTGAGGGTCGGCTCTAATGAAAAACTGTTTTTT CASSLRVGSNEKLFF - TRBJ1-4 - TRBV5-5
TGTGCCTGGAGGGACATAAAGCTGTTAATGGGGGAGCTGTTTTTT CAWRDIKLLMGELFF - TRBJ2-2 - TRBV30
TGTGCTAGTGGTTTGAGGACAGGGGCCTACGAGCAGTACTTC CASGLRTGAYEQYF - TRBJ2-7 TRBD1 TRBV12-5
TGTGCCATCAGTCGACAGGGGACAACTTCAGGGGCTTTCTTT CAISRQGTTSGAFF - TRBJ1-1 TRBD1 TRBV10-3
TGTGCCAGCAGTTACACGCCAGCTGGGGCCAACGTCCTGACTTTC CASSYTPAGANVLTF - TRBJ2-6 - TRBV6-2/TRBV6-3
TGTGCCAGCACCCGGGGGGGAAGACAGGGAACCTATCAGCCCCAGCATTTT CASTRGGRQGTYQPQHF once TRBJ1-5 TRBD1 TRBV2
TGCGCCAGCAGCTTGGGGCCGGGGAACACTGAAGCTTTCTTT CASSLGPGNTEAFF - TRBJ1-1 - TRBV5-1
TGTGCCAGCAGCCGCCGCAGGGGGGATGAGCAGTACTTC CASSRRRGDEQYF few TRBJ2-7 - TRBV13
TGCGCCAGCAGTGGAGGTAGCGGGGGACCCAACACAGATACGCAGTATTTT CASSGGSGGPNTDTQYF - TRBJ2-3 TRBD2 TRBV10-2
TGTGCCAGCAGTTACACGGGGACAGGGGGCTACGAGCAGTACTTC CASSYTGTGGYEQYF - TRBJ2-7 TRBD1 TRBV6-5
TGTGCCAGCAGCTTAGGGGTGACTAGCGGGATTCGGGATGAGCAGTTCTTC CASSLGVTSGIRDEQFF - TRBJ2-1 TRBD2 TRBV11-2
TGCGCCAGCAGTCAGGGCCTAAGGGACACTGAAGCTTTCTTT CASSQGLRDTEAFF - TRBJ1-1 - TRBV5-1
TGTGCCAGCAGCTTTGCAGGGCCCCCGAACACCGGGGAGCTGTTTTTT CASSFAGPPNTGELFF - TRBJ2-2 - TRBV7-3
TGCGCCAGCAGCTTGGAAGGGGCCGCTTTCTTT CASSLEGAAFF - TRBJ1-1 - TRBV5-1
TGTGCCAGCAGCTTGCCTCCGGGACAACCCCTATCACCCCTCCACTTT CASSLPPGQPLSPLHF - TRBJ1-6 - TRBV5-4
TGCAGTGCTAGGCGGACAGGGGAAGCTTTCTTT CSARRTGEAFF - TRBJ1-1 TRBD1 TRBV20-1
TGTGCCAGCAGCCCCCCACAGGGATATAATTCACCCCTCCACTTT CASSPPQGYNSPLHF - TRBJ1-6 - TRBV9
TGTGCCAGCAGTGAACAGACAGGATACACTGAAGCTTTCTTT CASSEQTGYTEAFF - TRBJ1-1 - TRBV6-1
TGTGCCAGCAGCTTAGAATGGGGACAGGGGGGGTCTCTGAACACTGAAGCTTTCTTT CASSLEWGQGGSLNTEAFF - TRBJ1-1 TRBD1 TRBV7-9
TGTGCCAGCAGCTCACGAGGGGGGGCCGAGCAGTACTTC CASSSRGGAEQYF - TRBJ2-7 - TRBV7-3
TGTGCCAGCAGCCCACCGGGACAGCCCGGGGAGCAGTACTTC CASSPPGQPGEQYF - TRBJ2-7 TRBD1 TRBV28
TGTGCCAGCAGCCTGATGAGCGGGGCTAATGAAAAACTGTTTTTT CASSLMSGANEKLFF - TRBJ1-4 - TRBV3-1/TRBV3-2
TGTGCCAGCAGCCGGGGACAGGGATATTTTAGCAATCAGCCCCAGCATTTT CASSRGQGYFSNQPQHF - TRBJ1-5 TRBD1 TRBV27
TGTGCCAGCAGCCAAGAAAGTCGGAGGAACACTGAAGCTTTCTTT CASSQESRRNTEAFF - TRBJ1-1 - TRBV4-2
TGTGCCAGCAGCCGAGGACTAGCGGGAGTAGATACGCAGTATTTT CASSRGLAGVDTQYF - TRBJ2-3 TRBD2 TRBV6-5
TGTGCCAGCAGTTTAGCGGGGAGTCGCTATGGCTACACCTTC CASSLAGSRYGYTF - TRBJ1-2 - TRBV28
TGTGCCAGCAGCCAATTTCAGGGGAACACTGAAGCTTTCTTT CASSQFQGNTEAFF - TRBJ1-1 - TRBV5-5
TGTGCCAGCAGAAGGACAGGGCTTGAAGCTTTCTTT CASRRTGLEAFF - TRBJ1-1 TRBD1 TRBV5-8
TGTGCCAGTAGTAGAGATTCGGGGGTCTTCGACATTCAGTACTTC CASSRDSGVFDIQYF - TRBJ2-4 - TRBV19
TGTGCCAGTAAGTTACTCTCGGGCACTGAAGCTTTCTTT CASKLLSGTEAFF - TRBJ1-1 - TRBV19
TGTGCCAGCAGCCAAGAACCGGGACAGGGGGCCGCTAATGAAAAACTGTTTTTT CASSQEPGQGAANEKLFF - TRBJ1-4 TRBD1 TRBV4-2
TGTGCCAGCAGCCCGCAGGGGGCCACAGATACGCAGTATTTT CASSPQGATDTQYF - TRBJ2-3 TRBD1 TRBV9
TGTGCCAGCAGCCTCGGGACAGGGGGCGACGAGCAGTACTTC CASSLGTGGDEQYF - TRBJ2-7 TRBD1 TRBV9
TGTGCCAGCAGCTTGACCGACAGGGTGGCCACTGAAGCTTTCTTT CASSLTDRVATEAFF - TRBJ1-1 TRBD1 TRBV5-6
TGTGCCAGCAGCCCCGTCACGGGCTATGGCTACACCTTC CASSPVTGYGYTF - TRBJ1-2 - TRBV12-3/TRBV12-4
TGCGCCAGCAGACCCGTTGCGGGAGGCTACAATGAGCAGTTCTTC CASRPVAGGYNEQFF - TRBJ2-1 TRBD2 TRBV5-1
TGTGCCAGCAGCTTACAGGGTCGCGTGGACACTGAAGCTTTCTTT CASSLQGRVDTEAFF - TRBJ1-1 - TRBV7-2
TGTGCCAGCAGTCGGGACAGGGGCGAAGCCTATGGCTACACCTTC CASSRDRGEAYGYTF - TRBJ1-2 TRBD1 TRBV6-5
TGTGCCAGCAGCTACAGGGGTAATCAGCCCCAGCATTTT CASSYRGNQPQHF few TRBJ1-5 TRBD1 TRBV6-5
TGTGCCAGCTCGACGGGGATCGACTCCTACGAGCAGTACTTC CASSTGIDSYEQYF - TRBJ2-7 - TRBV18
TGCGCCAGCAGCTTGGGGGGAGGGGAGGTTGAAGCTTTCTTT CASSLGGGEVEAFF - TRBJ1-1 - TRBV5-1
TGCGCCAGCAGACTGTCAGGGTTAGATGAAAAACTGTTTTTT CASRLSGLDEKLFF - TRBJ1-4 - TRBV5-1
TGTGCCAGCAGTTTTCATGGAGTTGAAAAACTGTTTTTT CASSFHGVEKLFF - TRBJ1-4 - TRBV27
TGTGCCAGTAGTATATCGCCAGTCTCCTACGAGCAGTACTTC CASSISPVSYEQYF - TRBJ2-7 - TRBV19
TGTGCCACCAGTGAGGGCGGTGATAGCGGACGCACCGGGGAGCTGTTTTTT CATSEGGDSGRTGELFF - TRBJ2-2 - TRBV24-1
TGTGCCAGCAGGACACCGGGGGTGGTCAAGAATGAGCAGTTCTTC CASRTPGVVKNEQFF few TRBJ2-1 - TRBV7-2